What follows are 30 T cell receptor beta chains derived from one specimen sequenced in a study of T-cell reconstitution after alpha-beta-depleted transplantation in children. The TCRbeta library incorporated unique molecular identifiers. TCRdb reanalysed the PCR reads using MiXCR and keeps one entry per CDR3 protein. The repertoire holds about 830,000 distinct CDR3 sequences, with approximately 15% as singletons. Material: PBMCs, mostly from graft donor cells, obtained 360 days after TCRalphabeta/CD19-depleted stem cell transplant. Source of these receptors: a male patient between 10 and 17 years old who had a stem cell transplant for acute lymphoblastic leukemia, so the T cells may come from the graft donor.

This clonotype has ten or more counts. The chain uses TRBV27 and TRBJ2-7; no clear D gene. Germline V gene lookup returns CDR1 MNHEY and CDR2 SMNVEV (reference sequence). Trimming removed 2 bases at V and 2 bases at J, with 7 bases between. The CDR3 is made up of 13 amino acids. CDR3 amino acids: CASSLSLPYEQYF. For the CDR3, the DNA is TGTGCCAGCAGTTTAAGTCTCCCCTACGAGCAGTACTTC.

The rearrangement joins TRBV6-2 or TRBV6-3 to TRBJ2-1; D may be TRBD2 (6 bases). This CDR3 has 14 amino acids. CDR1 is MNHEY, CDR2 SVGEGT, per germline. V was shortened by 0 bases and J by 13 bases, with 16 bases between the two germline ends. The CDR3 loop is CASSYSEVAGNQFF. CDR3 coding DNA: TGTGCCAGCAGTTACTCGGAGGTCGCGGGGAACCAGTTCTTC.

This clonotype was found a few times. The V call is TRBV5-1, the J call TRBJ2-7; 14 nucleotides align to TRBD2. CDR1 and CDR2 (germline): SGHRS, YFSETQ. The junction had 6 bases not matched to a gene; V was cut back by 4 bases and J by 3 bases. This CDR3 is built from 16 residues. The DNA of the CDR3 is TGCGCCAGCAGCGCCGGGACTAGCGGGAGTGTCTACGAGCAGTACTTC. Translated: CASSAGTSGSVYEQYF.

The rearrangement joins TRBV5-1 to TRBJ2-5, with D possibly being TRBD1 (6 bases). V dropped 4 bases and J dropped 1 base, with 11 bases sitting between them. Per the germline V gene, CDR1 is SGHRS and CDR2 is YFSETQ. The CDR3 contains 14 residues. The CDR3 DNA follows: TGCGCCAGCAGCCTACAGGGTACCCAAGAGACCCAGTACTTC. It translates to CASSLQGTQETQYF.

V and J are TRBV7-3 and TRBJ1-1; D is possibly TRBD1 (6 bases). CDR1 and CDR2 from the germline V gene are SGHTA and FQGTGA. This CDR3 has 17 residues. V was clipped by 0 bases and J by 3 bases, with 17 bases between them. The CDR3 sequence is CASSLTGGLNWDTEAFF. The CDR3 nucleotides read TGTGCCAGCAGCTTAACGGGGGGGCTGAACTGGGACACTGAAGCTTTCTTT.

The rearrangement joins TRBV12-3 or TRBV12-4 to TRBJ2-2, with 9 bases identical to TRBD2. The CDR3 totals 15 residues. V shed 7 bases and J 7 bases; nucleotides not matched to a gene: 10. The CDR3 loop is CASIVSGRISGELFF. In DNA form, the CDR3 reads TGTGCCAGCATAGTTAGCGGGAGAATTAGCGGGGAGCTGTTTTTT.

This clonotype was observed a handful of times. The genes are TRBV7-6 and TRBJ2-1; TRBD2 agrees at 12 bases. Unmatched junction bases numbered 3, after V lost 2 bases and J lost 7 bases. CDR1 is SGHVS, CDR2 FNYEAQ, per germline. The CDR3 totals 15 residues. DNA for the CDR3: TGTGCCAGCAGCTTACGGACTAGCGGGGTTAATGAGCAGTTCTTC. Amino acids: CASSLRTSGVNEQFF.

The chain recombines TRBV29-1 with TRBJ1-1; 7 bases line up with TRBD1. This CDR3 spans 15 amino acids. The J segment lost 1 base and the V segment lost 6 bases, leaving 11 bases of the junction unmatched. In germline, CDR1 is SQVTM, CDR2 ANQGSEA. This CDR3 is CSVDLDRLENTEAFF. CDR3 DNA: TGCAGCGTGGATCTGGACAGGTTGGAGAACACTGAAGCTTTCTTT.

This chain joins TRBV27 and TRBJ1-1; the match to TRBD1 covers 7 bases. The CDR3 runs 14 residues. Germline CDR1 and CDR2: MNHEY and SMNVEV (reference sequence). The J segment lost 4 bases and the V segment lost 6 bases, leaving 8 bases of the junction unmatched. The CDR3 is CASSMTGPGTEAFF. In DNA form, the CDR3 reads TGTGCCAGCAGCATGACAGGGCCGGGCACTGAAGCTTTCTTT.

The rearrangement links TRBV29-1 to TRBJ1-2; the D is unclear. Germline lookup yields CDR1 SQVTM and CDR2 ANQGSEA. V was shortened by 6 bases and J by 4 bases, with 9 bases between the two germline ends. The CDR3 consists of 11 residues. CDR3 region: CSVSVGYGYTF. The CDR3 DNA reads TGCAGCGTCTCAGTAGGCTATGGCTACACCTTC.

This clonotype was counted only a few times. The chain employs TRBV5-6 and TRBJ2-5, with TRBD2 matching over 9 bases. Per the germline V gene, CDR1 is SGHDT and CDR2 is YYEEEE. The CDR3 consists of 17 residues. The V and J ends lost 0 bases and 7 bases, in that order; junction bases with no gene match: 13. CDR3 sequence reads: CASSLDPSGIFYVTQYF. CDR3 sequence (DNA): TGTGCCAGCAGCTTGGATCCTAGCGGGATATTCTATGTGACCCAGTACTTC.

Only a few counts were recorded for this clonotype. The V call is TRBV5-1, the J call TRBJ2-6; D perhaps matches TRBD1 (6 bases). Trimming cost V 1 base and J 0 bases, with 11 bases left between them. Germline values: CDR1 SGHRS, CDR2 YFSETQ. The CDR3 extends over 17 amino acids. The CDR3 DNA follows: TGCGCCAGCAGCTTGCCACAGGGAAGCTCTGGGGCCAACGTCCTGACTTTC. Amino acids: CASSLPQGSSGANVLTF.

This clonotype was seen only a few times. This chain links TRBV20-1 with TRBJ2-7; tentatively, D is TRBD2 (5 bases). Germline CDR1 DFQATT, CDR2 SNEGSKA (reference sequence). The CDR3 is made up of 17 amino acids. The V and J ends lost 4 bases and 2 bases respectively, with 24 bases between them. DNA of the CDR3: TGCAGTGCTAACCTCTGGACTTATAGCGCCAACCCCTACGAGCAGTACTTC. It translates to CSANLWTYSANPYEQYF.

This clonotype was observed a handful of times. V usage is TRBV9 and J usage is TRBJ2-7; D is undetermined. CDR1 is SGDLS and CDR2 is YYNGEE in the germline V gene. V was cut by 0 bases and J by 0 bases, with 7 bases left in between. CDR3 size: 14 residues. The CDR3 spells CASSVEDISYEQYF. The CDR3 DNA sequence: TGTGCCAGCAGCGTAGAAGACATCTCCTACGAGCAGTACTTC.

Ten or more counts support this clonotype. The rearrangement uses TRBV12-3 or TRBV12-4 and TRBJ2-7, with D perhaps TRBD1 (6 bases). V dropped 1 base and J dropped 4 bases, with 11 bases sitting between them. CDR3 length: 14 amino acids. CDR3 region: CASSLVGQLYEQYF. The CDR3 bases are TGTGCCAGCAGTTTAGTGGGACAACTTTACGAGCAGTACTTC.

The rearrangement uses TRBV7-3 and TRBJ1-6; a weak D match, TRBD1 (5 bases). Trimming left V 5 bases short and J 6 bases short, with 14 bases between. The CDR3 has 15 residues. Germline CDR1 and CDR2: SGHTA and FQGTGA. The CDR3 protein is CASSPTPGTNSPLHF. DNA of the CDR3: TGTGCCAGCAGCCCAACCCCAGGGACTAATTCACCCCTCCACTTT.

This chain connects TRBV12-3 or TRBV12-4 to TRBJ2-3, with a weak D call TRBD1 (6 bases). The CDR3 totals 17 residues. V was clipped by 11 bases and J by 0 bases, with 24 bases between them. Here the CDR3 reads CACGSPAQGRSTDTQYF. The DNA for the CDR3 is TGTGCCTGTGGGTCTCCGGCACAGGGACGAAGCACAGATACGCAGTATTTT.

This clonotype appeared many times. V usage is TRBV18 and J usage is TRBJ2-7; D is undetermined. The V end was cut by 0 bases, the J end by 1 base, with 4 bases between. Looked up from germline, CDR1 is KGHSH and CDR2 is LQKENI. The CDR3 contains 13 residues. The CDR3 DNA is TGTGCCAGCTCACCACCGGCTTCCTACGAGCAGTACTTC. Encoded protein: CASSPPASYEQYF.

The V call is TRBV7-2, the J call TRBJ1-5; a weak D match, TRBD1 (5 bases). CDR1 is SGHTA, CDR2 FQGNSA, per germline. The CDR3 length is 14 residues. Trimming pared 1 base from V and 9 bases from J, leaving 13 bases between. The CDR3 region has the DNA TGTGCCAGCAGCTTAGACCCTAGTGGGACGCCCCAGCATTTT. This encodes CASSLDPSGTPQHF.

This clonotype was found many times. CDR3 residues: CASSLTLYGYTF. In DNA, the CDR3 is TGTGCCAGCAGTTTAACGTTATATGGCTACACCTTC. The V gene is TRBV12-3 or TRBV12-4, the J gene TRBJ1-2, with unresolved D. The CDR3 is 12 residues long. Trimming took 2 bases from V and 5 from J, leaving 6 bases between them.

This clonotype was seen repeatedly, ten times or more. The DNA of the CDR3 is TGTGCCAGCAGTTACTCGAAGTACTCTGGGGCCAACGTCCTGACTTTC. It yields the protein CASSYSKYSGANVLTF. The V call is TRBV6-5, the J call TRBJ2-6; D ambiguous. Between the trimmed V and J ends, which lost 0 bases and 0 bases, there was a span of 6 bases. This CDR3 has 16 amino acids. Germline V gene sequence: CDR1 MNHEY, CDR2 SVGAGI.

This clonotype was seen a few times. The chain employs TRBV5-1 and TRBJ2-3, with 10 bases lining up with TRBD1. Germline-derived CDR1 and CDR2 are SGHRS and YFSETQ. V lost 0 bases to trimming and J lost 5 bases; unmatched junction nucleotides: 3. There are 15 residues in the CDR3. CDR3 sequence (DNA): TGCGCCAGCAGCTTGGGGACAGGGGGGATAGATACGCAGTATTTT. Translated: CASSLGTGGIDTQYF. Combining the CDR3 with reference TRBV5-1 and TRBJ2-3 gives the whole variable domain KAGVTQTPRYLIKTRGQQVTLSCSPISGHRSVSWYQQTPGQGLQFLFEYFSETQRNKGNFPGRFSGRQFSNSRSEMNVSTLELGDSALYLCASSLGTGGIDTQYFGPGTRLTVL.

This clonotype was counted ten times or more. The chain joins TRBV29-1 to TRBJ1-2; weak D call: TRBD1 (6 bases). The CDR3 is 15 amino acids. The V gene's germline CDR1 is SQVTM and CDR2 ANQGSEA. V dropped 5 bases and J dropped 2 bases, with 18 bases sitting between them. DNA for the CDR3: TGCAGCGTTCTCACGACAGGAGGATTGAACTATGGCTACACCTTC. Translated, it gives CSVLTTGGLNYGYTF.

The genes are TRBV18 and TRBJ1-2; D is ambiguous. The V and J ends lost 4 bases and 2 bases respectively, with 20 bases between them. Germline-derived CDR1 and CDR2 are KGHSH and LQKENI. The CDR3 loop spans 17 amino acids. DNA for the CDR3: TGTGCCAGCTCACTAACACTGGGGAACCAACTCAACTATGGCTACACCTTC. It encodes CASSLTLGNQLNYGYTF.

This chain uses TRBV5-1 with TRBJ2-5; D is perhaps TRBD1 (5 bases). This CDR3 has 16 amino acids. The germline V gene encodes CDR1 SGHRS and CDR2 YFSETQ. Between the trimmed V and J ends, which lost 0 bases and 2 bases, there was a span of 14 bases. DNA of the CDR3: TGCGCCAGCAGCTTGGGGCAGGGAATGCGGCAAGAGACCCAGTACTTC. It codes for CASSLGQGMRQETQYF. The entire variable domain, with the rest obtained from reference TRBV5-1 and TRBJ2-5, is as follows: KAGVTQTPRYLIKTRGQQVTLSCSPISGHRSVSWYQQTPGQGLQFLFEYFSETQRNKGNFPGRFSGRQFSNSRSEMNVSTLELGDSALYLCASSLGQGMRQETQYFGPGTRLLVL.

The V call is TRBV5-6, the J call TRBJ2-2; D is unclear. Germline V CDR1 and CDR2: SGHDT, YYEEEE. V was trimmed by 1 base and J by 0 bases, leaving 10 bases between them. CDR3 length: 16 residues. The CDR3 reads CASSLQTESNTGELFF. CDR3 nucleotides: TGTGCCAGCAGCTTGCAGACGGAATCGAACACCGGGGAGCTGTTTTTT.

At least ten counts were recorded for this clonotype. The chain couples TRBV2 to TRBJ2-2; possible D gene TRBD2, 6 bases. The V end was cut by 5 bases, the J end by 7 bases, with 8 bases between. Per the germline V gene, CDR1 is SNHLY and CDR2 is FYNNEI. CDR3 size: 12 residues. The CDR3 nucleotides are TGTGCCAGCAGTACGGGAGTCGGGGAGCTGTTTTTT. Its protein product is CASSTGVGELFF.

In this sample, this clonotype turned up a few times. V is TRBV20-1 and J is TRBJ1-5; unclear D gene. Germline CDR1 and CDR2: DFQATT and SNEGSKA (reference sequence). The CDR3 has 13 residues. Trimming took off 3 bases at V and 3 bases at J, with 9 bases between the two ends. Written as DNA, the CDR3 is TGCAGTGCTAGCGTCCAGTACAATCAGCCCCAGCATTTT. It codes for CSASVQYNQPQHF.

The table lists this clonotype with a few counts. J is TRBJ2-1 and V is TRBV19; 12 nucleotides match TRBD2. There are 14 residues in the CDR3. Unmatched junction bases numbered 8, after V lost 7 bases and J lost 10 bases. Germline-derived CDR1 and CDR2 are LNHDA and SQIVND (reference sequence). CDR3 nucleotide sequence: TGTGCCAGTACTAGCGGGAGGGCCGGTTCAGAGCAGTTCTTC. This encodes CASTSGRAGSEQFF. Supplemented by reference TRBV19 and TRBJ2-1, the full variable domain reads DGGITQSPKYLFRKEGQNVTLSCEQNLNHDAMYWYRQDPGQGLRLIYYSQIVNDFQKGDIAEGYSVSREKKESFPLTVTSAQKNPTAFYLCASTSGRAGSEQFFGPGTRLTVL.

The chain couples TRBV19 to TRBJ2-7; D may match TRBD1 or TRBD2 (5 bases each). CDR1 and CDR2 from the germline V gene are LNHDA and SQIVND (reference sequence). Trimming pared 4 bases from V and 2 bases from J, leaving 15 bases between. The CDR3 is made up of 15 amino acids. In DNA form, the CDR3 reads TGTGCCAGTAGTACCGGGACCGTAAGGACCTACGAGCAGTACTTC. Its protein product is CASSTGTVRTYEQYF.